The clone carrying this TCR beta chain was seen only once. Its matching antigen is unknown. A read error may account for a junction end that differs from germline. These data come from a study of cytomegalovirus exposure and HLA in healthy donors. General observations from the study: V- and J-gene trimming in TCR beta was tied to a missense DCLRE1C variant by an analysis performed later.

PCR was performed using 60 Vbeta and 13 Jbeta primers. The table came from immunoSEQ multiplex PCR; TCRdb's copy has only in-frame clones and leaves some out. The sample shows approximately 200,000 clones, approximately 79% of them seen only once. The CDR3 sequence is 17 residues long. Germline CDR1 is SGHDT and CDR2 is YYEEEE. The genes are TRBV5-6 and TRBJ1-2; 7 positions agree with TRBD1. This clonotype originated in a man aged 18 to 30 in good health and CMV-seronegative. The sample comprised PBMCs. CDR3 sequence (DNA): TGTGCCAGCAGTTTGGGGGACACAGGGGAGTGGCCCTATGGCTACACCTTC. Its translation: CASSLGDTGEWPYGYTF.